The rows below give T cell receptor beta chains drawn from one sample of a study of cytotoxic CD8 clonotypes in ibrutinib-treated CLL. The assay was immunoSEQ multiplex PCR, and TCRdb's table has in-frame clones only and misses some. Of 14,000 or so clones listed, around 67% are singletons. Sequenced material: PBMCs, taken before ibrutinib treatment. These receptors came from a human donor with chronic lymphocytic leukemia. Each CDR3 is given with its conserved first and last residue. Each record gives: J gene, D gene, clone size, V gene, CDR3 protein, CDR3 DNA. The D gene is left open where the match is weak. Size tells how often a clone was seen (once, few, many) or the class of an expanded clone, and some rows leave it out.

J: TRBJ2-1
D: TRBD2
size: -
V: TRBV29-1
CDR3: CSVVFSWASGGDNEQFF
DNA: TGCAGCGTTGTTTTTAGTTGGGCTAGCGGGGGGGACAATGAGCAGTTCTTC

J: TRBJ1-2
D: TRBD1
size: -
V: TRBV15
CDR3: CATSNYGTGANYGYTF
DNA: TGTGCCACCAGCAATTACGGGACAGGGGCCAACTATGGCTACACCTTC

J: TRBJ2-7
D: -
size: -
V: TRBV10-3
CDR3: CAITKRGGSDPYEQYF
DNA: TGTGCCATCACCAAGAGGGGGGGGAGTGACCCCTACGAGCAGTACTTC

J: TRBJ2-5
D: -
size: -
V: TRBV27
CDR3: CASSPLPGSGPTQYF
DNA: TGTGCCAGCAGTCCCCTCCCGGGCAGTGGACCGACCCAGTACTTC

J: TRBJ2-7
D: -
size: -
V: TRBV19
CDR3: CASSIGLADYEQYF
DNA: TGTGCCAGTAGTATAGGGCTAGCCGACTACGAGCAGTACTTC

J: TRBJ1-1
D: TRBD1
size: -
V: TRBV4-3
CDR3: CASSQYRGQRAEAFF
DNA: TGCGCCAGCAGCCAATACAGGGGGCAAAGGGCTGAAGCTTTCTTT

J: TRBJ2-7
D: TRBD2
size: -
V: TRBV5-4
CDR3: CASSSSGRGDDEQYF
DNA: TGTGCCAGCAGCTCCAGCGGGAGGGGGGACGACGAGCAGTACTTC

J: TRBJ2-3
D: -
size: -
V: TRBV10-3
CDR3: CAAWGGGVTDTQYF
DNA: TGTGCCGCCTGGGGGGGCGGAGTTACAGATACGCAGTATTTT

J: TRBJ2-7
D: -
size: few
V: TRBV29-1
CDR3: CSVVRGSTYEQYF
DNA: TGCAGCGTCGTGCGGGGATCTACCTACGAGCAGTACTTC

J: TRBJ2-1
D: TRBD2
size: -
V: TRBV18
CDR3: CASTPLAGEFRVQFF
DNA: TGTGCCAGCACCCCTCTAGCGGGGGAATTCCGTGTGCAGTTCTTC

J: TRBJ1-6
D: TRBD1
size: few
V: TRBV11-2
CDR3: CASSPTGGKNSPLHF
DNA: TGTGCCAGCAGCCCCACAGGGGGCAAAAATTCACCCCTCCACTTT

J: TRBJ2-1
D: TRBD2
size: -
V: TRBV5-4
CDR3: CASSGGLAGGFRDEQFF
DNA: TGTGCCAGCAGCGGGGGACTAGCGGGAGGATTTCGGGATGAGCAGTTCTTC

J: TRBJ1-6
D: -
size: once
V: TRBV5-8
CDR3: CASRTGTYNSPLHF
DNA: TGTGCCAGCAGAACCGGGACCTATAATTCACCCCTCCACTTT

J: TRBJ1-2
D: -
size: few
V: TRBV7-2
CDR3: CASSFVNYGYTF
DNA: TGTGCCAGCAGCTTCGTTAACTATGGCTACACCTTC

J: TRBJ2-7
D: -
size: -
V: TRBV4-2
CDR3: CASSQDRGRDEQYF
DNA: TGTGCCAGCAGCCAAGATCGGGGTCGCGACGAGCAGTACTTC

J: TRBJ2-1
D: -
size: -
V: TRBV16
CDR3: CASSQPVGSYNEQFF
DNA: TGTGCCAGCAGCCAACCTGTGGGGTCTTACAATGAGCAGTTCTTC

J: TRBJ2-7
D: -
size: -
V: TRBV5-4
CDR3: CASSPGRRDYEQYF
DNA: TGTGCCAGCAGCCCGGGACGGCGAGACTACGAGCAGTACTTC

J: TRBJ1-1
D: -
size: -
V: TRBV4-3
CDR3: CASSQDYRSLPVTEAFF
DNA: TGCGCCAGCAGCCAAGATTACCGATCCTTACCAGTCACTGAAGCTTTCTTT

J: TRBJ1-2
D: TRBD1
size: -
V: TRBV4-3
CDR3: CASSQQGGDYGYTF
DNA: TGCGCCAGCAGCCAACAGGGGGGTGACTATGGCTACACCTTC

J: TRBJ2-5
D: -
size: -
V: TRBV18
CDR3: CASGPSLETQYF
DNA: TGTGCCAGCGGCCCCTCTCTGGAGACCCAGTACTTC

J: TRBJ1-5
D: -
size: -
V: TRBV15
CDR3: CATSRVSNNQPQHF
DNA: TGTGCCACCAGCAGAGTTTCAAATAATCAGCCCCAGCATTTT

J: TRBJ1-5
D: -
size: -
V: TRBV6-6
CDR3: CASRGLYSNQPQHF
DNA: TGTGCCAGCAGAGGGTTGTATAGCAATCAGCCCCAGCATTTT

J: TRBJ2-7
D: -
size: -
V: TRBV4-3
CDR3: CASSLRPTDEQYF
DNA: TGCGCCAGCAGCCTCAGGCCCACCGACGAGCAGTACTTC

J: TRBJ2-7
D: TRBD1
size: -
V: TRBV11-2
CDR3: CASSQRTGVFRIGQYF
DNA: TGTGCCAGCAGCCAACGGACAGGGGTCTTTAGAATCGGGCAGTACTTC

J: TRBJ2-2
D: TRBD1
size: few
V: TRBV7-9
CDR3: CASSKMVGTGATGELFF
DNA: TGTGCCAGCAGCAAAATGGTCGGGACAGGGGCCACCGGGGAGCTGTTTTTT

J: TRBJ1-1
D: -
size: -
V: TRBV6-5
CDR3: CASSYAVLGTEAFF
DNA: TGTGCCAGCAGTTACGCCGTGCTGGGCACTGAAGCTTTCTTT

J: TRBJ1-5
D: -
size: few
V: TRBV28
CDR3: CASSPPRGPQHF
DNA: TGTGCCAGCAGTCCCCCAAGGGGGCCCCAGCATTTT

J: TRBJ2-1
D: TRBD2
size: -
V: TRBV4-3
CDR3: CASSQKGLASYNEQFF
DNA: TGCGCCAGCAGCCAAAAGGGACTAGCCTCCTACAATGAGCAGTTCTTC

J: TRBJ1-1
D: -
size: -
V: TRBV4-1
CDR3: CASSQDLWAEGPNTEAFF
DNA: TGCGCCAGCAGCCAAGACCTCTGGGCGGAGGGCCCCAACACTGAAGCTTTCTTT

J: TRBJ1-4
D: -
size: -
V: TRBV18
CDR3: CASSPENEKLFF
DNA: TGTGCCAGCTCACCGGAGAATGAAAAACTGTTTTTT

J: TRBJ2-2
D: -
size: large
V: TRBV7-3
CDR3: CASSSVGAGGELFF
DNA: TGTGCCAGCAGCTCGGTCGGAGCGGGCGGGGAGCTGTTTTTT

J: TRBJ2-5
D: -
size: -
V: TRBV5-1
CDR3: CASSLAPLAGGQETQYF
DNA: TGCGCCAGCAGCTTGGCCCCACTAGCTGGGGGACAAGAGACCCAGTACTTC

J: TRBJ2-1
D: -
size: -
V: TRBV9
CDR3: CASSVAGYNEQFF
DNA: TGTGCCAGCAGCGTGGCCGGCTACAATGAGCAGTTCTTC

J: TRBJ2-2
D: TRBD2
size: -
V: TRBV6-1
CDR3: CASSTSGNTGELFF
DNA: TGTGCCAGCAGTACTAGCGGGAACACCGGGGAGCTGTTTTTT

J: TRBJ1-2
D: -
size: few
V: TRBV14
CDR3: CASSPDRTYGYTF
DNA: TGTGCCAGCAGCCCCGACAGGACATATGGCTACACCTTC

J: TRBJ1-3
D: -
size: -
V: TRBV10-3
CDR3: CAISEDGFSSGNTIYF
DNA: TGTGCCATCAGTGAGGACGGATTTAGCTCTGGAAACACCATATATTTT

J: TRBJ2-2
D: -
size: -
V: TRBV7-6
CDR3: CASSPGAGELFF
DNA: TGTGCCAGCTCACCGGGGGCCGGGGAGCTGTTTTTT

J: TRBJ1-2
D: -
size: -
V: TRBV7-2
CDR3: CASSLYGGNYGYTF
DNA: TGTGCCAGCAGCTTATATGGCGGGAACTATGGCTACACCTTC

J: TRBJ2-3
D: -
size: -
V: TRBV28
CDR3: CASSFGGGGVDTQYF
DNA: TGTGCCAGCAGTTTTGGGGGCGGGGGCGTAGATACGCAGTATTTT

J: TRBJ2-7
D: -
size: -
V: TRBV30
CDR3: CAWSVGDEQYF
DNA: TGTGCCTGGAGTGTAGGCGACGAGCAGTACTTC

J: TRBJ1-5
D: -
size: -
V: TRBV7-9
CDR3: CASSYGGQTQPQHF
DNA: TGTGCCAGCAGCTACGGTGGGCAGACCCAGCCCCAGCATTTT

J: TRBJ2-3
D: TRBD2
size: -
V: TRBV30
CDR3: CARAGTSLILGVDTQYF
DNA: TGTGCCCGAGCGGGGACTAGCTTAATCTTAGGAGTAGATACGCAGTATTTT

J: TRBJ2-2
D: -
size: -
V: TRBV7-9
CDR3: CASMRGNTGELFF
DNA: TGTGCCAGCATGAGAGGGAACACCGGGGAGCTGTTTTTT

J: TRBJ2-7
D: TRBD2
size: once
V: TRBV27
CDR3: CASSTIRTSGIVKQYF
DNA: TGTGCCAGCAGTACCATCCGGACTAGCGGGATCGTCAAGCAGTACTTC

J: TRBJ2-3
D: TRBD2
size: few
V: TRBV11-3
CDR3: CASSQGSSGPTDTQYF
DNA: TGTGCCAGCAGCCAGGGGTCTAGCGGGCCCACAGATACGCAGTATTTT

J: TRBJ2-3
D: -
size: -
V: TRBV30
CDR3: CAPPTAGRTDTQYF
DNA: TGTGCCCCCCCCACGGCGGGACGCACAGATACGCAGTATTTT

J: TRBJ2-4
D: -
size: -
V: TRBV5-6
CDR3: CASSLVAKNIQYF
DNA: TGTGCCAGCAGCTTGGTGGCCAAAAACATTCAGTACTTC

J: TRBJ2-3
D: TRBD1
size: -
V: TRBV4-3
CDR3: CASSQRGPVTDTQYF
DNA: TGCGCCAGCAGCCAGAGGGGGCCTGTCACAGATACGCAGTATTTT

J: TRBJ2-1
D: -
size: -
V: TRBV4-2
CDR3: CASSPPDGSYNEQFF
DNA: TGTGCCAGCAGCCCCCCCGACGGATCCTACAATGAGCAGTTCTTC

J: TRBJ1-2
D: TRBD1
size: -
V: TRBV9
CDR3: CASSDRQGRLYGYTF
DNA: TGTGCCAGCAGCGACCGACAGGGACGATTATATGGCTACACCTTC

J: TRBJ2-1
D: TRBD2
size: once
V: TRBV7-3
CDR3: CASSPSGGNEQFF
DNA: TGTGCCAGCAGCCCTAGCGGGGGCAATGAGCAGTTCTTC

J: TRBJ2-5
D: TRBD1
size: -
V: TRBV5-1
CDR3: CASSTLPTGVETQYF
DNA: TGCGCCAGCAGCACCCTTCCTACAGGGGTAGAGACCCAGTACTTC

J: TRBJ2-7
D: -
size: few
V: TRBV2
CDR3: CASSGGSLSYEQYF
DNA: TGTGCCAGCAGTGGTGGCAGCCTCTCCTACGAGCAGTACTTC

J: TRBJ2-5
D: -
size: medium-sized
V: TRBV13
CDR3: CASSPDYGETQYF
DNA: TGTGCCAGCAGCCCCGACTATGGAGAGACCCAGTACTTC

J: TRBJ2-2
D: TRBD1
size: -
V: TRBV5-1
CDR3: CASSLGAGGSGELFF
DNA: TGCGCCAGCAGCTTGGGGGCAGGGGGCTCCGGGGAGCTGTTTTTT